This TCR beta chain emerged from a study of T cells in Graves' hyperthyroidism and ophthalmopathy. The CDR3 contains 14 residues. CDR1 is WNHNN, CDR2 SYGVQD, per germline (reference sequence). V dropped 2 bases and J dropped 5; count of bases not matched to a gene: 2. Uncontrolled infection, other autoimmune disease, pregnancy or lactation excluded patients. Each diagnosis drew on symptoms, thyroxine, TRAb, thyroid ultrasound and orbital computed tomography findings. This clonotype was observed many times. Using RNA transcripts as the source, TCR beta CDR3 regions were amplified. The TCR CDR3 was amplified in a first-round RT-PCR using the HTBI primer set. TCRdb independently ran MiXCR on the multiplex PCR reads; one entry per CDR3 protein. The table records a few hundred thousand distinct CDR3 sequences, approximately 48% of them present only once.

This TCR derives from an adult woman with Graves' disease, either hyperthyroidism or ophthalmopathy (not recorded which). The chain joins TRBV10-1 to TRBJ2-2, with 7 bases matching TRBD2. Source material: peripheral blood or thyroid tissue (not recorded which). The CDR3 DNA sequence: TGCGCCAGCAGTGAGGCGGGGGTGACCGGGGAGCTGTTTTTT. Its translation is CASSEAGVTGELFF.